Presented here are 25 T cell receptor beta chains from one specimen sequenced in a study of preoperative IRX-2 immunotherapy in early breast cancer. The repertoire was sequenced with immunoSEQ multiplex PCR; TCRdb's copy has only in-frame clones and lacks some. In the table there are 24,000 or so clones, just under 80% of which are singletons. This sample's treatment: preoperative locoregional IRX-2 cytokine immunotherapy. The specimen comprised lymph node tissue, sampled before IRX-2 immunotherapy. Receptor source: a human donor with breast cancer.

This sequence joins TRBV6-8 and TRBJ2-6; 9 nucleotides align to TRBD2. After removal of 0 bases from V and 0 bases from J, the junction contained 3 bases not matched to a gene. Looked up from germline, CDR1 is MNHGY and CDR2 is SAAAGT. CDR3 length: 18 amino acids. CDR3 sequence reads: CASSYSGTSPSGANVLTF. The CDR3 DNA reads TGTGCCAGCAGTTACTCCGGGACTAGCCCCTCTGGGGCCAACGTCCTGACTTTC.

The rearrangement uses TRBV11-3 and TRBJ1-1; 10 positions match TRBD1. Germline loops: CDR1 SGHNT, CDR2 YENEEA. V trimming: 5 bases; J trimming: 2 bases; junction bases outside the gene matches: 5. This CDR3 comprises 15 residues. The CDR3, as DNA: TGTGCCAGCAGCCCTTCGACAGGGGGCAACACTGAAGCTTTCTTT. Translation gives CASSPSTGGNTEAFF.

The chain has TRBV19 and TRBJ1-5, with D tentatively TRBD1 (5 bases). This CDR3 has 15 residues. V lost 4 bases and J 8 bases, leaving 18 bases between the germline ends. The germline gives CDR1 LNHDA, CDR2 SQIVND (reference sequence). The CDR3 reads CASSTPTAGGKPQHF. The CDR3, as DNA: TGTGCCAGTAGTACCCCGACAGCCGGGGGAAAGCCCCAGCATTTT. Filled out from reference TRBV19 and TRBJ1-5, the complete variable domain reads DGGITQSPKYLFRKEGQNVTLSCEQNLNHDAMYWYRQDPGQGLRLIYYSQIVNDFQKGDIAEGYSVSREKKESFPLTVTSAQKNPTAFYLCASSTPTAGGKPQHFGDGTRLSIL.

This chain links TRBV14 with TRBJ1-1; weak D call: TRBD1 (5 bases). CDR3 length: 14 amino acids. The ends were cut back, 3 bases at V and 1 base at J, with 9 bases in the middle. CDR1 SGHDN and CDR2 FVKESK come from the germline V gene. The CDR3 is CASSQGRGNTEAFF. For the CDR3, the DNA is TGTGCCAGCAGCCAGGGACGGGGGAACACTGAAGCTTTCTTT.

The CDR3 is CASSTNTGNTIYF. Written as DNA, the CDR3 is TGTGCCAGCAGCACAAATACTGGAAACACCATATATTTT. The genes are TRBV7-1 and TRBJ1-3; D call uncertain. TRBV7-1 is annotated as an ORF whose role is uncertain. Deletions cut 5 bases from V and 2 bases from J, with 7 bases between. CDR3 length equals 13 residues.

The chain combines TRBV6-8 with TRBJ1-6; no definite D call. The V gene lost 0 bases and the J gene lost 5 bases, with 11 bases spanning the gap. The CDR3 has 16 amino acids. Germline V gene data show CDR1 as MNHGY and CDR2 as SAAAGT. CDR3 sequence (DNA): TGTGCCAGCAGTTACTCGAGCAGGAATAATAATTCACCCCTCCACTTT. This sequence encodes CASSYSSRNNNSPLHF.

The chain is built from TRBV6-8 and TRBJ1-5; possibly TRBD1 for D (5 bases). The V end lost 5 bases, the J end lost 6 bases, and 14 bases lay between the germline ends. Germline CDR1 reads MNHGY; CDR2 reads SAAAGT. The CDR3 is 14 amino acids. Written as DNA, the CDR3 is TGTGCCAGCAGTCCCGACAGCAGGAGTCAGCCCCAGCATTTT. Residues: CASSPDSRSQPQHF.

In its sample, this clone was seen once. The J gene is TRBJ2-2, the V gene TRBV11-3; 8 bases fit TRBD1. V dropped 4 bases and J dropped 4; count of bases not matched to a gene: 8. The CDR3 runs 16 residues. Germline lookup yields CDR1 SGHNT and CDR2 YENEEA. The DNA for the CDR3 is TGTGCCAGCAGCTGGCGGAGGACAGGGCTCACCGGGGAGCTGTTTTTT. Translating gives CASSWRRTGLTGELFF.

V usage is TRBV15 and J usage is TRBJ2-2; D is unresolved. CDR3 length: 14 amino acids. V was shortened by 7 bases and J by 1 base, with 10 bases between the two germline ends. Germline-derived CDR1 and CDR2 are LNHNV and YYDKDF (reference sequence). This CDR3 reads CATMRLKNTGELFF. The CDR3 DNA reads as TGTGCCACCATGCGCCTTAAGAACACCGGGGAGCTGTTTTTT.

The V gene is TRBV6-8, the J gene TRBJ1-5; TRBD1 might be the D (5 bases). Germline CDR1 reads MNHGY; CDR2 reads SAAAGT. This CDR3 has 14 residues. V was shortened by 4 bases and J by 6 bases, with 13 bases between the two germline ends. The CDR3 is CASSWGGSSQPQHF. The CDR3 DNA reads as TGTGCCAGCAGTTGGGGGGGTTCGAGTCAGCCCCAGCATTTT.

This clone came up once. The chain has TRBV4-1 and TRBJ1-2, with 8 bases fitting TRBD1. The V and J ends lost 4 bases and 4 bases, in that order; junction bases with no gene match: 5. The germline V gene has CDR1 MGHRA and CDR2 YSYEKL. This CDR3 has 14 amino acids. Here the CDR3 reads CASSPWTGFYGYTF. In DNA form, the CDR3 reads TGCGCCAGCAGCCCCTGGACAGGGTTCTATGGCTACACCTTC.

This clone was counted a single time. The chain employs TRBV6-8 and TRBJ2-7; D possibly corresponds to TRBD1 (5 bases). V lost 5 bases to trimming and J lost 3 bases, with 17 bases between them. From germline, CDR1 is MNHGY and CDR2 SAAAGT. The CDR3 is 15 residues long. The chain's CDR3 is CASSQTAKGIYEQYF. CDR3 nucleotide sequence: TGTGCCAGCAGTCAGACAGCGAAGGGGATCTACGAGCAGTACTTC.

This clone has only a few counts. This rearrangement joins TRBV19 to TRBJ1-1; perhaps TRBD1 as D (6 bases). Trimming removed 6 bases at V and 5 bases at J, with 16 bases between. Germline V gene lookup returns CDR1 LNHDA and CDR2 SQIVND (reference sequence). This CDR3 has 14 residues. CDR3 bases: TGTGCCAGTAGATTACAGGGCCCCGAGACTGAAGCTTTCTTT. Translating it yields CASRLQGPETEAFF.

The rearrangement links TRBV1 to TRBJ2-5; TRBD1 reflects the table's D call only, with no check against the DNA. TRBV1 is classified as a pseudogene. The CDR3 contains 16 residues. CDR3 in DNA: TGCGCCAGCAGCCAAACAACGGGACAGCCTGGGGAGACCCAGTACTTC. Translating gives CASSQTTGQPGETQYF.

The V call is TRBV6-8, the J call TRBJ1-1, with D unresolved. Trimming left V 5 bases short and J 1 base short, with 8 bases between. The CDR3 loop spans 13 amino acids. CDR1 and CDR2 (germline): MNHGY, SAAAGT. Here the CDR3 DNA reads TGTGCCAGCAGTGCCCAGCCGAACACTGAAGCTTTCTTT. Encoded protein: CASSAQPNTEAFF.

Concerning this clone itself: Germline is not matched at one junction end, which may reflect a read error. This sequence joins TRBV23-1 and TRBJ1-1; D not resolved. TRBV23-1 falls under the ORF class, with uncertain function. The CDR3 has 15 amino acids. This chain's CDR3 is CASSQSYTPDTEAFF. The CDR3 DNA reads TGCGCCAGCAGCCAATCGTACACTCCTGACACTGAAGCTTTCTTT.

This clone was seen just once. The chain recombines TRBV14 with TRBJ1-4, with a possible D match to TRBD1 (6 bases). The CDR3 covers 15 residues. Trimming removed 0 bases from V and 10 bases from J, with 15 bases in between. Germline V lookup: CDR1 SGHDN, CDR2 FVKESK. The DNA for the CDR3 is TGTGCCAGCAGCCAAGAAGGCAGGGGAGGACGAAAACTGTTTTTT. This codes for CASSQEGRGGRKLFF.

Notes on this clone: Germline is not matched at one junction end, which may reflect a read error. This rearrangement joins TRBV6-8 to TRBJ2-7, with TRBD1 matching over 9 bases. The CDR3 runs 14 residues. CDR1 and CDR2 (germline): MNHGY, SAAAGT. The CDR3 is CAISAGQGSVEQYF. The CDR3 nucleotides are TGTGCCATCAGTGCGGGACAGGGTTCGGTCGAGCAGTACTTC.

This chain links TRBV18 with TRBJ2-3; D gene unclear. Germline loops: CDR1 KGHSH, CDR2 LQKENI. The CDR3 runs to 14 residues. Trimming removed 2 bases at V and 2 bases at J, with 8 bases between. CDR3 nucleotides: TGTGCCAGCTCACCAGTGTTGAACACAGATACGCAGTATTTT. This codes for CASSPVLNTDTQYF. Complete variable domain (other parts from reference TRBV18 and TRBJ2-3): NAGVMQNPRHLVRRRGQEARLRCSPMKGHSHVYWYRQLPEEGLKFMVYLQKENIIDESGMPKERFSAEFPKEGPSILRIQQVVRGDSAAYFCASSPVLNTDTQYFGPGTRLTVL.

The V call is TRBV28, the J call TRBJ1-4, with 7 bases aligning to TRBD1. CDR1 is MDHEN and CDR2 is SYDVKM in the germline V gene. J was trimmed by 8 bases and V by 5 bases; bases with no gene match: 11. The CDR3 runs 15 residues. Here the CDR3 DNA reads TGTGCCAGCAGTATTACGACAGGGATTTGGGAAAAACTGTTTTTT. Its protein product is CASSITTGIWEKLFF.

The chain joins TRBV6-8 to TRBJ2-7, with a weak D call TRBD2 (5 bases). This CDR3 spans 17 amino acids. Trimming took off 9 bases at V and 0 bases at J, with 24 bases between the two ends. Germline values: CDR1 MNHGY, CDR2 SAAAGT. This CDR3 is CASYGAGRGKDSYEQYF. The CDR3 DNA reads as TGTGCCAGTTACGGAGCTGGACGGGGAAAGGACTCCTACGAGCAGTACTTC.

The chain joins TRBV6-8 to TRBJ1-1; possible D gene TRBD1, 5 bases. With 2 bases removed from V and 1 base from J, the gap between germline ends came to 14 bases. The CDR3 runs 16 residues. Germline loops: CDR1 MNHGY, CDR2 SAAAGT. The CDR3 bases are TGTGCCAGCAGTTACCACGAGGGGCCGAAGAACACTGAAGCTTTCTTT. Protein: CASSYHEGPKNTEAFF.

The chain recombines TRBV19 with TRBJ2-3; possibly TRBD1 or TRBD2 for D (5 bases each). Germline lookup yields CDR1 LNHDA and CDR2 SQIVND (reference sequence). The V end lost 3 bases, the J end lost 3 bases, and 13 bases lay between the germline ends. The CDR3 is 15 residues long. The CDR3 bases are TGTGCCAGTAGTATCCCGGGACCCCAAACAGATACGCAGTATTTT. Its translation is CASSIPGPQTDTQYF.

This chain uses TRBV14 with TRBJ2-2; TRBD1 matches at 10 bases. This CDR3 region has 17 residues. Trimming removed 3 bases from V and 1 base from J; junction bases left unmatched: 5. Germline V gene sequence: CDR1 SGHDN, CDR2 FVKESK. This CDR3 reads CASSHRQGAWNTGELFF. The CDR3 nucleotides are TGTGCCAGCAGCCACCGACAGGGGGCATGGAACACCGGGGAGCTGTTTTTT.

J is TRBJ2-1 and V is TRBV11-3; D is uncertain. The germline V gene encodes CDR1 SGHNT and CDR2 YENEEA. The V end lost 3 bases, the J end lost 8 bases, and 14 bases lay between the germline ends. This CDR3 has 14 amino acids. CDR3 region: CASSLKKDPHEQFF. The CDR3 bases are TGTGCCAGCAGCTTGAAAAAGGACCCACATGAGCAGTTCTTC. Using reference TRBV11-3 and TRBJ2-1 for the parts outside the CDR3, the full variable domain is EAGVVQSPRYKIIEKKQPVAFWCNPISGHNTLYWYLQNLGQGPELLIRYENEEAVDDSQLPKDRFSAERLKGVDSTLKIQPAELGDSAVYLCASSLKKDPHEQFFGPGTRLTVL.